This T cell receptor (beta chain) comes out of a study of cytomegalovirus exposure and HLA in healthy donors. Study in general: A prior study identified 120 million or so unique TCR beta sequences from 200 million or so T cells. General study points: 87-base-pair reads could not separate some V segments, including TRBV6-2 and TRBV6-3. Rare TCR sequences predominated, though certain public TCRs were found in many donors.

Researchers ran the PCR with 60 Vbeta and 13 Jbeta primers. Here immunoSEQ multiplex PCR was the method, and the copy in TCRdb shows in-frame clones only, minus some. This table has 69,000 or so clones, more than 75% appearing once. This CDR3 has 11 residues. Germline V gene data show CDR1 as SGDLS and CDR2 as YYNGEE. V was pared by 5 bases and J by 6 bases, with 1 base of the junction left unmatched. Though probably carrying unrecorded immune exposures, donors were nominally healthy at sampling. Regarding this clone: The antigen remains undetermined.

The clonotype was recovered from a man younger than 35 in good health and CMV-seronegative. V and J are TRBV9 and TRBJ1-2, with 7 bases identical to TRBD1. Sequenced: PBMCs. The CDR3 DNA reads as TGTGCCAGCAGTGACAGGGATGGCTACACCTTC. This translates into CASSDRDGYTF.